This entry lists 15 T cell receptor beta chains sequenced from one sample in a study of cytomegalovirus exposure and HLA in healthy donors (dated by TCRdb to 2016 to 2017). The method behind the library was the immunoSEQ multiplex PCR assay. A mixture of 60 forward primers for TCR Vbeta segments and 13 reverse primers for TCR Jbeta segments was used in the multiplex PCR. Sourced from immuneACCESS, this table was stored by TCRdb with only in-frame sequences that have V and J called. A share of the clones is absent; for the studies checked, an unresolved V gene accounts for under half, and the remainder has no known explanation. This sample lists about 98,000 clones; around 83% were detected once. Approximately 3.7% of the sample is taken by the ten largest. Sample: PBMCs. All receptors derive from a female donor in good health and CMV-seropositive.

A note on this clone: The sample holds other DNA sequences that translate to the same CDR3. This chain links TRBV28 with TRBJ2-7; no reliable D call. V lost 2 bases and J 3 bases, leaving 11 bases between the germline ends. CDR1 is MDHEN and CDR2 is SYDVKM in the germline V gene. The CDR3 covers 14 residues. The CDR3 spells CASSLRGDGYEQYF. The CDR3, as DNA: TGTGCCAGCAGTTTAAGAGGCGACGGCTACGAGCAGTACTTC.

The V call is TRBV10-3, the J call TRBJ2-2; 10 bases map to TRBD1. V dropped 0 bases and J dropped 5; count of bases not matched to a gene: 3. The CDR3 has 16 residues. CDR1 is ENHRY and CDR2 is SYGVKD in the germline V gene. DNA for the CDR3: TGTGCCATCAGTGAGTCGAGGACAGGGGGTACCGGGGAGCTGTTTTTT. Translated: CAISESRTGGTGELFF.

This clone came up once. The J gene is TRBJ2-3, the V gene TRBV2; D not resolved. Germline loops: CDR1 SNHLY, CDR2 FYNNEI. The CDR3 is 15 residues long. Trimming removed 3 bases at V and 0 bases at J, with 10 bases between. CDR3 sequence (DNA): TGTGCCAGCAGTGAGGCTGTCTTTAGCACAGATACGCAGTATTTT. This sequence encodes CASSEAVFSTDTQYF.

The chain couples TRBV4-1 to TRBJ2-2, with 7 bases fitting TRBD1. Trimming took 3 bases from V and 3 from J; bases not matched to a gene: 4. This CDR3 is 15 amino acids long. Germline V gene lookup returns CDR1 MGHRA and CDR2 YSYEKL. Here the CDR3 DNA reads TGCGCCAGCAGCCAGACAGGGTTGGACACCGGGGAGCTGTTTTTT. Translation gives CASSQTGLDTGELFF.

The chain recombines TRBV5-1 with TRBJ2-5; 11 positions match TRBD2. TRBJ2-7 explains the end of the DNA better; the J call may be wrong. This CDR3 is 22 amino acids long. Germline V lookup: CDR1 SGHRS, CDR2 YFSETQ. CDR3 coding DNA: TGCGCCAGCAGCTTGGCCGGGACAAAATCCGGGACTAGCGGTACCCTCTCCTACGAGCAGTACTTC. Translated, it gives CASSLAGTKSGTSGTLSYEQYF.

The chain has TRBV5-1 and TRBJ1-1, with 7 positions matching TRBD1. This CDR3 spans 16 amino acids. With V trimmed by 2 bases and J by 0 bases, 7 bases remained unmatched. CDR1 is SGHRS and CDR2 is YFSETQ in the germline V gene. CDR3 sequence (DNA): TGCGCCAGCAGCTTTGGTGACAGGGAGATGAACACTGAAGCTTTCTTT. Encoded protein: CASSFGDREMNTEAFF.

The CDR3 bases are TGTGCCAGCAGCGCCGGGGAGATCCCTTACGAGCAGTACTTC. Its translation is CASSAGEIPYEQYF. The V gene is TRBV9, the J gene TRBJ2-7, with a possible D match to TRBD2 (5 bases). The germline V gene has CDR1 SGDLS and CDR2 YYNGEE. The CDR3 runs 14 residues. Trimming shortened V by 3 bases and J by 4 bases, and 14 bases separated the two germline ends. Together with reference TRBV9 and TRBJ2-7, the CDR3 gives the full variable domain: DSGVTQTPKHLITATGQRVTLRCSPRSGDLSVYWYQQSLDQGLQFLIQYYNGEERAKGNILERFSAQQFPDLHSELNLSSLELGDSALYFCASSAGEIPYEQYFGPGTRLTVT.

J is TRBJ2-7 and V is TRBV6-1; D is unresolved. V gave up 5 bases and J gave up 0 bases, with 11 bases separating them. The CDR3 spans 14 residues. Germline V gene sequence: CDR1 MNHNS, CDR2 SASEGT. The CDR3 is CASSQLSSSYEQYF. The DNA of the CDR3 is TGTGCCAGCAGTCAACTTAGTAGCTCCTACGAGCAGTACTTC.

The chain couples TRBV9 to TRBJ1-5; weak D call: TRBD1 (5 bases). CDR3 size: 13 residues. With 1 base removed from V and 7 bases from J, the gap between germline ends came to 9 bases. In germline, CDR1 is SGDLS, CDR2 YYNGEE. The CDR3 DNA reads as TGTGCCAGCAGCGTAAGGGGTAGCCAGCCCCAGCATTTT. Translating it yields CASSVRGSQPQHF.

The chain is built from TRBV4-1 and TRBJ2-3, with TRBD1 as a possible D gene (6 bases). The V gene lost 1 base and the J gene lost 3 bases, with 11 bases spanning the gap. Germline-derived CDR1 and CDR2 are MGHRA and YSYEKL. The CDR3 is 15 residues long. CDR3 amino acids: CASSQGGLGTDTQYF. The DNA of the CDR3 is TGCGCCAGCAGCCAAGGGGGGCTAGGAACAGATACGCAGTATTTT.

This clone appeared a few times. The genes are TRBV28 and TRBJ1-5, with 10 bases matching TRBD1. CDR1 MDHEN and CDR2 SYDVKM come from the germline V gene. This CDR3 contains 17 residues. Unmatched junction bases numbered 9, after V lost 3 bases and J lost 4 bases. The chain's CDR3 is CASSFIDRGPANQPQHF. The CDR3 region has the DNA TGTGCCAGCAGTTTTATAGACAGGGGGCCTGCAAATCAGCCCCAGCATTTT.

The J gene is TRBJ1-2, the V gene TRBV9; 9 bases are a match to TRBD1. The CDR3 is made up of 15 amino acids. The germline gives CDR1 SGDLS, CDR2 YYNGEE. V trimming: 3 bases; J trimming: 4 bases; junction bases outside the gene matches: 7. CDR3 coding DNA: TGTGCCAGCAGCGGAACCGGGACAGGGACCTATGGCTACACCTTC. Encoded protein: CASSGTGTGTYGYTF.

The DNA for the CDR3 is TGTGCCAGTAGTATTGGTGACTATGCCGTCTACGAGCAGTACTTC. It specifies CASSIGDYAVYEQYF. This chain uses TRBV19 with TRBJ2-7, with a possible D match to TRBD2 (5 bases). The CDR3 has 15 amino acids. The V end lost 3 bases, the J end lost 3 bases, and 15 bases lay between the germline ends. Looked up from germline, CDR1 is LNHDA and CDR2 is SQIVND (reference sequence). The full variable domain, with the rest looked up from reference TRBV19 and TRBJ2-7, is DGGITQSPKYLFRKEGQNVTLSCEQNLNHDAMYWYRQDPGQGLRLIYYSQIVNDFQKGDIAEGYSVSREKKESFPLTVTSAQKNPTAFYLCASSIGDYAVYEQYFGPGTRLTVT.

The chain couples TRBV2 to TRBJ1-2, with 7 bases that match TRBD1. This CDR3 has 14 amino acids. V lost 6 bases, J lost 1 base, and 5 bases stayed unmatched. CDR1 and CDR2 (germline): SNHLY, FYNNEI. The CDR3 is CASSADRNNYGYTF. The CDR3 DNA sequence: TGTGCCAGCAGCGCGGACAGGAATAACTATGGCTACACCTTC.

The CDR3 sequence: CASSQTGYYGYTF. DNA for the CDR3: TGTGCCAGCAGCCAGACAGGGTACTATGGCTACACCTTC. J is TRBJ1-2 and V is TRBV14; TRBD1 matches at 7 bases. Losses at the gene ends were 3 bases for V and 3 bases for J; bases not matched to a gene: 1. Germline V gene data show CDR1 as SGHDN and CDR2 as FVKESK. CDR3 size: 13 residues. Together with reference TRBV14 and TRBJ1-2, the CDR3 gives the full variable domain: EAGVTQFPSHSVIEKGQTVTLRCDPISGHDNLYWYRRVMGKEIKFLLHFVKESKQDESGMPNNRFLAERTGGTYSTLKVQPAELEDSGVYFCASSQTGYYGYTFGSGTRLTVV.